Listed here are 30 T cell receptor beta chains from one sample, sequenced in a study of CD8 T cells in ankylosing spondylitis (TCRdb year 2017). No antigen has been assigned to these receptors. Here is what the overall study found, with its caveats: Blood from ankylosing spondylitis patients appeared to be characterized by a TCR beta motif made up of several highly homologous amino acid variants.

Receptor libraries were prepared by 5' RACE. TCRdb names Illumina HiSeq 2500 as the instrument used. Clones were called with MiXCR by TCRdb after fastp trimmed the public reads at Q25, and only in-frame beta chains were retained. Every CDR3 protein is listed once, alongside the most common genes and DNA of its rows. Counted in this sample were around 490,000 distinct CDR3 sequences; roughly 5.2% of them appeared once. Jointly, the top ten make up under 4.5% of the sample. The sample consisted of blood, either unsorted or a sorted T cell fraction (not recorded which). Receptors were obtained from a male donor with ankylosing spondylitis.

V usage is TRBV5-1 and J usage is TRBJ2-7; possible D gene TRBD2, 6 bases. CDR3 length equals 15 residues. Trimming took off 2 bases at V and 1 base at J, with 13 bases between the two ends. Germline loops: CDR1 SGHRS, CDR2 YFSETQ. This CDR3 is CASSLIIRGSYEQYF. CDR3 in DNA: TGCGCCAGCAGCTTAATCATTCGGGGGTCCTACGAGCAGTACTTC.

Many counts were recorded for this clonotype. This chain uses TRBV5-1 with TRBJ2-2; unclear D gene. V lost 2 bases and J 1 base, leaving 6 bases between the germline ends. The germline CDR1 and CDR2 sequences are SGHRS and YFSETQ. This CDR3 spans 14 amino acids. The CDR3 DNA sequence: TGCGCCAGCAGCTTCTCAGGGAACACCGGGGAGCTGTTTTTT. It encodes CASSFSGNTGELFF.

The V call is TRBV20-1, the J call TRBJ1-2; D call uncertain. CDR1 and CDR2 from the germline V gene are DFQATT and SNEGSKA (reference sequence). Trimming removed 3 bases at V and 7 bases at J, with 9 bases between. This CDR3 has 11 amino acids. The CDR3 spells CSASRGSGYTF. The DNA for the CDR3 is TGCAGTGCTAGCCGAGGGAGTGGCTACACCTTC.

This clonotype has at least ten counts. The chain employs TRBV20-1 and TRBJ1-5; no reliable D call. The CDR3 has 13 amino acids. Between the trimmed V and J ends, which lost 2 bases and 1 base, there was a span of 6 bases. Germline CDR1 DFQATT, CDR2 SNEGSKA (reference sequence). The CDR3 DNA reads TGCAGTGCTAGACCGGACAGCAATCAGCCCCAGCATTTT. Residues: CSARPDSNQPQHF.

This chain joins TRBV4-3 and TRBJ2-1; perhaps TRBD2 as D (6 bases). CDR3 length: 16 residues. CDR1 is LGHNA and CDR2 is YSLEER in the germline V gene. Trimming left V 0 bases short and J 4 bases short, with 13 bases between. The CDR3 sequence: CASSQEGGNPYNEQFF. In nucleotides, the CDR3 is TGCGCCAGCAGCCAAGAGGGCGGGAACCCATACAATGAGCAGTTCTTC.

This chain joins TRBV11-2 and TRBJ2-2, with 7 bases lining up with TRBD2. The germline V gene has CDR1 SGHAT and CDR2 FQNNGV. The V segment lost 0 bases and the J segment 3 bases; nucleotides outside the gene matches: 10. There are 18 residues in the CDR3. The CDR3 bases are TGTGCCAGCAGCTTAGATCCTAGCGGACGAGGGGACACCGGGGAGCTGTTTTTT. Its translation is CASSLDPSGRGDTGELFF.

This clonotype has at least ten counts. The chain recombines TRBV29-1 with TRBJ1-1; D uncertain. Germline CDR1 and CDR2: SQVTM and ANQGSEA. CDR3 length equals 13 residues. V dropped 5 bases and J dropped 0 bases, with 10 bases sitting between them. The CDR3 bases are TGCAGCGTTCGACGGATTATGAACACTGAAGCTTTCTTT. Residues: CSVRRIMNTEAFF.

This clonotype was picked up many times. The chain links TRBV7-2 to TRBJ2-3; D remains unclear. Looked up from germline, CDR1 is SGHTA and CDR2 is FQGNSA. The CDR3 is 14 amino acids. V was trimmed by 3 bases and J by 4 bases, leaving 11 bases between them. In DNA, the CDR3 is TGTGCCAGCAGCTTTAAAAATCGGGCAGATACGCAGTATTTT. It codes for CASSFKNRADTQYF. The whole variable domain, remainder taken from reference TRBV7-2 and TRBJ2-3, is GAGVSQSPSNKVTEKGKDVELRCDPISGHTALYWYRQSLGQGLEFLIYFQGNSAPDKSGLPSDRFSAERTGGSVSTLTIQRTQQEDSAVYLCASSFKNRADTQYFGPGTRLTVL.

The chain joins TRBV19 to TRBJ2-7; D is ambiguous. Germline V lookup: CDR1 LNHDA, CDR2 SQIVND (reference sequence). The CDR3 has 13 residues. The germline V and J ends were trimmed by 3 bases and 3 bases, with 9 bases remaining between them. CDR3 residues: CASSIVADYEQYF. In nucleotides, the CDR3 is TGTGCCAGTAGTATCGTGGCCGACTACGAGCAGTACTTC.

This clonotype was recorded many times. This rearrangement joins TRBV7-2 to TRBJ1-2; 8 positions match TRBD1. Germline assignment: CDR1 SGHTA and CDR2 FQGNSA. The V and J ends lost 10 bases and 2 bases, in that order; junction bases with no gene match: 6. This CDR3 has 13 amino acids. The CDR3 coding sequence is TGTGCCATCAGGACAGGGCGGAACTATGGCTACACCTTC. Translation: CAIRTGRNYGYTF.

This clonotype was seen ten or more times. This chain joins TRBV6-5 and TRBJ2-7; no firm D call. CDR1 and CDR2 (germline): MNHEY, SVGAGI. V dropped 2 bases and J dropped 2 bases, with 10 bases sitting between them. The CDR3 totals 14 residues. Written as DNA, the CDR3 is TGTGCCAGCAGTTACCAGATTCCCCCCTACGAGCAGTACTTC. This gives the protein CASSYQIPPYEQYF.

This clonotype was found many times. V and J are TRBV12-3 or TRBV12-4 and TRBJ1-3; D remains unclear. The length of the CDR3 is 14 residues. V gave up 0 bases and J gave up 4 bases, with 7 bases separating them. The CDR3 protein is CASSLAGAGNTIYF. In DNA form, the CDR3 reads TGTGCCAGCAGTTTAGCAGGAGCCGGAAACACCATATATTTT.

The gene calls are TRBV10-3 and TRBJ2-7; D is unclear. Germline CDR1 is ENHRY and CDR2 is SYGVKD. Between the trimmed V and J ends, which lost 5 bases and 2 bases, there was a span of 13 bases. The CDR3 runs to 14 residues. In DNA, the CDR3 is TGTGCCATCAGTCCCAAGGGCGTAACCTACGAGCAGTACTTC. It codes for CAISPKGVTYEQYF.

The V gene is TRBV6-5, the J gene TRBJ1-1; maybe TRBD1 (5 bases). The CDR3 is 15 amino acids. Between the trimmed V and J ends, which lost 0 bases and 3 bases, there was a span of 11 bases. The germline gives CDR1 MNHEY, CDR2 SVGAGI. CDR3 in amino acids: CASSYSRGDHTEAFF. The CDR3 region has the DNA TGTGCCAGCAGTTACTCGCGAGGGGATCACACTGAAGCTTTCTTT.

This clonotype was detected many times. This chain uses TRBV12-3 or TRBV12-4 with TRBJ2-2, with 10 positions matching TRBD1. The CDR3 length is 16 residues. V lost 5 bases, J lost 6 bases, and 9 bases stayed unmatched. The chain's CDR3 is CASSLRPGQGAGELFF. The CDR3 DNA reads TGTGCCAGCAGTCTAAGACCTGGACAGGGGGCCGGGGAGCTGTTTTTT.

This clonotype was detected ten times or more. The V and J genes are TRBV4-1 and TRBJ2-6; D is perhaps TRBD1 or TRBD2 (5 bases each). Germline V gene lookup returns CDR1 MGHRA and CDR2 YSYEKL. This CDR3 region has 16 residues. V lost 3 bases and J lost 9, with 18 bases in between. The CDR3 DNA follows: TGCGCCAGCAGCCAGGCCCGGGGCGATATCCTCAACGTCCTGACTTTC. Its protein product is CASSQARGDILNVLTF.

This clonotype was found many times. This chain joins TRBV6-1 and TRBJ2-5; D is perhaps TRBD1 (5 bases). Germline V lookup: CDR1 MNHNS, CDR2 SASEGT. The CDR3 contains 15 residues. V lost 6 bases and J lost 2, with 16 bases in between. CDR3 in amino acids: CASSPLWGSQETQYF. The DNA of the CDR3 is TGTGCCAGCAGCCCCCTCTGGGGCTCTCAAGAGACCCAGTACTTC.

This clonotype was seen at least ten times. The chain combines TRBV6-5 with TRBJ1-1; weak D call: TRBD1 (6 bases). Per the germline V gene, CDR1 is MNHEY and CDR2 is SVGAGI. CDR3 length: 16 amino acids. Trimming took 7 bases from V and 2 from J, leaving 20 bases between them. The CDR3 region has the DNA TGTGCCAGCATTTCCTTAGGGGGAGGCCGCAACACTGAAGCTTTCTTT. Residues: CASISLGGGRNTEAFF.

In its sample, this clonotype was seen many times. V and J are TRBV24-1 and TRBJ2-4; D possibly corresponds to TRBD2 (6 bases). CDR1 is KGHDR and CDR2 is SFDVKD in the germline V gene. This CDR3 contains 16 residues. Trimming stripped 3 bases from V and 6 bases from J, with 17 bases between. CDR3 in DNA: TGTGCCACCAGTGATGCGAGGGGAGGTGAAAGAAACATTCAGTACTTC. This gives the protein CATSDARGGERNIQYF.

V gene TRBV6-5 combines with J gene TRBJ2-1; D call uncertain. This CDR3 comprises 16 residues. Trimming took 0 bases from V and 8 from J, leaving 17 bases between them. CDR1 is MNHEY and CDR2 is SVGAGI in the germline V gene. The CDR3 is CASSYSKIRREDEQFF. The CDR3, as DNA: TGTGCCAGCAGTTACTCGAAAATCCGGAGAGAGGATGAGCAGTTCTTC.

This clonotype has more than one count but fewer than ten. This rearrangement joins TRBV11-2 to TRBJ2-1; either TRBD1 or TRBD2 may supply D (5 bases each). Trimming cost V 2 bases and J 2 bases, with 19 bases left between them. Germline CDR1 is SGHAT and CDR2 is FQNNGV. The CDR3 has 18 residues. The CDR3 is CASSLNRRDPFTYNEQFF. The CDR3 DNA reads as TGTGCCAGCAGCTTAAATAGAAGGGACCCCTTTACCTACAATGAGCAGTTCTTC.

This clonotype was observed many times. J is TRBJ1-2 and V is TRBV9; D is unclear. This CDR3 is built from 15 residues. Looked up from germline, CDR1 is SGDLS and CDR2 is YYNGEE. V was clipped by 0 bases and J by 4 bases, with 13 bases between them. The CDR3 coding sequence is TGTGCCAGCAGCGTAGAGTCGGGGAGGACCTATGGCTACACCTTC. Amino acid sequence: CASSVESGRTYGYTF.

This clonotype was seen repeatedly, ten times or more. The chain combines TRBV6-2 or TRBV6-3 with TRBJ2-7; the D is unclear. Germline loops: CDR1 MNHEY, CDR2 SVGEGT. This CDR3 has 12 residues. Trimming removed 6 bases at V and 2 bases at J, with 8 bases between. CDR3 region: CASSTFTYEQYF. The DNA of the CDR3 is TGTGCCAGCAGCACGTTTACCTACGAGCAGTACTTC.

Of note for this clonotype: Given a much more abundant clone one base away, this may be a read error. V and J are TRBV9 and TRBJ2-2; D not certain. The CDR3 contains 14 residues. V lost 3 bases, J lost 0 bases, and 6 bases lay in between. Germline loops: CDR1 SGDLS, CDR2 YYNGEE. CDR3 in amino acids: CASSDTTNTGELFF. The CDR3 region has the DNA TGTGCCAGCAGCGATACAACGAACACCGGGGAGCTGTTTTTT.

This clonotype was counted ten times or more. V usage is TRBV5-1 and J usage is TRBJ1-1, with D possibly matching TRBD1 (6 bases). Germline loops: CDR1 SGHRS, CDR2 YFSETQ. The CDR3 has 14 residues. V was clipped by 0 bases and J by 7 bases, with 13 bases between them. The DNA for the CDR3 is TGCGCCAGCAGCTTGGCCCCAAACAGGGATGAAGCTTTCTTT. It codes for CASSLAPNRDEAFF.

In its sample, this clonotype was seen many times. The DNA for the CDR3 is TGTGCCAGCAGTTTCCTAGGGACTAGACGCAATGAGCAGTTCTTC. This translates into CASSFLGTRRNEQFF. This chain uses TRBV27 with TRBJ2-1, with 8 bases matching TRBD2. This CDR3 has 15 residues. V gave up 3 bases and J gave up 6 bases; unmatched junction bases: 7. Germline lookup yields CDR1 MNHEY and CDR2 SMNVEV (reference sequence).

This clonotype was counted at least ten times. The V call is TRBV11-2, the J call TRBJ2-1; weak D call: TRBD2 (5 bases). The germline V gene encodes CDR1 SGHAT and CDR2 FQNNGV. With 5 bases removed from V and 7 bases from J, the gap between germline ends came to 12 bases. This CDR3 comprises 13 residues. The CDR3 DNA follows: TGTGCCAGCAGCCTTTCGGACTGGAATGAGCAGTTCTTC. This codes for CASSLSDWNEQFF. The entire variable domain, with the rest obtained from reference TRBV11-2 and TRBJ2-1, is as follows: EAGVAQSPRYKIIEKRQSVAFWCNPISGHATLYWYQQILGQGPKLLIQFQNNGVVDDSQLPKDRFSAERLKGVDSTLKIQPAKLEDSAVYLCASSLSDWNEQFFGPGTRLTVL.

Turning to this clonotype: Possible read error: a much larger clone is one base away. The gene calls are TRBV12-3 or TRBV12-4 and TRBJ2-3, with D possibly being TRBD2 (5 bases). Trimming removed 3 bases at V and 9 bases at J, with 7 bases between. This CDR3 contains 11 residues. This CDR3 reads CASSFRRTQYF. The DNA of the CDR3 is TGTGCCAGCAGTTTTCGGAGGACGCAGTATTTT.

The table lists this clonotype with many counts. The gene calls are TRBV5-1 and TRBJ2-4; possible D gene TRBD1, 6 bases. With 2 bases removed from V and 8 bases from J, the gap between germline ends came to 14 bases. CDR1 is SGHRS, CDR2 YFSETQ, per germline. The CDR3 length is 14 residues. The CDR3 reads CASSFSGVRDIQYF. In nucleotides, the CDR3 is TGCGCCAGCAGCTTTTCAGGGGTTAGGGACATTCAGTACTTC.

The V gene is TRBV20-1, the J gene TRBJ2-1; 10 positions match TRBD1. CDR3 length: 15 residues. CDR1 is DFQATT, CDR2 SNEGSKA, per germline (reference sequence). The CDR3 region has the DNA TGCTTCGGGCTAGGAGACAGGGGGCTTTATGATGAGCAGTTCTTC. Translation: CFGLGDRGLYDEQFF.